This passage covers 18 T cell receptor beta chains from one sample sequenced in a study of beta chain features in type 1 diabetes. The entirety of the isolated RNA underwent reverse transcription, so expressed TCRB transcripts were sequenced. Assay used: immunoSEQ multiplex PCR; TCRdb lists only in-frame clones, some missing. The sample carries roughly 310,000 clones, roughly 11% recorded once. Sequenced: naive CD4+ T cells from blood. The receptors originated from a woman aged 30 to 39 in good health.

V gene TRBV25-1 combines with J gene TRBJ1-2, with TRBD1 identical over 9 bases. V shed 2 bases, J shed 3 bases, and the junction held 4 bases outside the gene matches. Germline assignment: CDR1 MGHDK and CDR2 SYGVNS. The CDR3 consists of 15 residues. CDR3 sequence reads: CASSEGDREHYGYTF. In nucleotides, the CDR3 is TGTGCCAGCAGTGAAGGGGACAGGGAACACTATGGCTACACCTTC.

This clone was found a few times. The CDR3 bases are TGCAGCGTTGTACTAGCGGGAGCCTATCTTGCGGGTACGCAGTATTTT. Translation: CSVVLAGAYLAGTQYF. This chain links TRBV29-1 with TRBJ2-3, with 11 bases matching TRBD2. J was trimmed by 8 bases and V by 4 bases; bases with no gene match: 14. The germline CDR1 and CDR2 sequences are SQVTM and ANQGSEA. The CDR3 spans 16 residues.

This sequence joins TRBV19 and TRBJ2-6; possible D gene TRBD1, 5 bases. CDR1 LNHDA and CDR2 SQIVND come from the germline V gene (reference sequence). V was pared by 5 bases and J by 0 bases, with 8 bases between. This CDR3 region has 15 residues. CDR3 DNA: TGTGCCAGTAGTCCAAGGGGCTCTGGGGCCAACGTCCTGACTTTC. Protein product: CASSPRGSGANVLTF.

The chain links TRBV4-3 to TRBJ2-7; D not certain. This CDR3 has 12 residues. Trimming stripped 4 bases from V and 6 bases from J, with 10 bases between. CDR1 is LGHNA and CDR2 is YSLEER in the germline V gene. The CDR3 nucleotides read TGCGCCAGCAGCCTTCACCTCGGCGAGCAGTACTTC. It is translated as CASSLHLGEQYF.

The chain combines TRBV15 with TRBJ1-1; no clear D gene. Trimming shortened V by 1 base and J by 11 bases, and 11 bases separated the two germline ends. Germline CDR1 reads LNHNV; CDR2 reads YYDKDF (reference sequence). This CDR3 is built from 12 residues. The CDR3 reads CATSRVVEGAFF. The CDR3 DNA is TGTGCCACCAGCAGAGTCGTAGAGGGTGCTTTCTTT.

This chain links TRBV5-4 with TRBJ1-1; D is undetermined. The germline V gene encodes CDR1 SGHNT and CDR2 YYREEE (reference sequence). The CDR3 is 15 residues long. V dropped 0 bases and J dropped 5 bases, with 14 bases sitting between them. The CDR3 region has the DNA TGTGCCAGCAGCTTGGTGCGCTCAACGGGGACTGAAGCTTTCTTT. This codes for CASSLVRSTGTEAFF.

In its sample, this clone was seen a few times. This chain links TRBV7-3 with TRBJ2-1; 7 bases are a match to TRBD2. The CDR3 covers 14 residues. The V gene's germline CDR1 is SGHTA and CDR2 FQGTGA. V lost 4 bases to trimming and J lost 3 bases; unmatched junction nucleotides: 3. CDR3 nucleotide sequence: TGTGCCAGCAGCTCGGGGACTATCTACAATGAGCAGTTCTTC. Translated, it gives CASSSGTIYNEQFF.

The chain uses TRBV28 and TRBJ1-5, with D tentatively TRBD1 (5 bases). The germline V gene has CDR1 MDHEN and CDR2 SYDVKM. The CDR3 loop spans 15 amino acids. Between the trimmed V and J ends, which lost 6 bases and 0 bases, there was a span of 12 bases. CDR3 DNA: TGTGCCAGCAGCACCGGGGGGTATAGCAATCAGCCCCAGCATTTT. As protein: CASSTGGYSNQPQHF.

The rearrangement uses TRBV29-1 and TRBJ2-1, with D possibly TRBD1 on 6 matching bases. V was pared by 4 bases and J by 0 bases, with 10 bases between. The CDR3 has 14 amino acids. Germline CDR1 reads SQVTM; CDR2 reads ANQGSEA. The chain's CDR3 is CSVGGQSSYNEQFF. The DNA of the CDR3 is TGCAGCGTTGGGGGGCAGAGCTCCTACAATGAGCAGTTCTTC.

The V gene is TRBV2, the J gene TRBJ2-1; 11 bases map to TRBD1. The germline CDR1 and CDR2 sequences are SNHLY and FYNNEI. V was pared by 7 bases and J by 7 bases, with 6 bases of the junction left unmatched. The CDR3 length is 14 residues. DNA of the CDR3: TGTGCCAGCACAGGGACAGGGGGGGGGAATGAGCAGTTCTTC. It translates to CASTGTGGGNEQFF. Filled out from reference TRBV2 and TRBJ2-1, the complete variable domain reads EPEVTQTPSHQVTQMGQEVILRCVPISNHLYFYWYRQILGQKVEFLVSFYNNEISEKSEIFDDQFSVERPDGSNFTLKIRSTKLEDSAMYFCASTGTGGGNEQFFGPGTRLTVL.

V is TRBV28 and J is TRBJ2-1; 14 bases align to TRBD2. The CDR3 is made up of 15 amino acids. Per the germline V gene, CDR1 is MDHEN and CDR2 is SYDVKM. Trimming cost V 10 bases and J 0 bases; bases outside gene matches: 2. CDR3 DNA: TGTGCCACCGGGACTAGCGGGAGCTCCTACAATGAGCAGTTCTTC. Encoded protein: CATGTSGSSYNEQFF.

The chain couples TRBV7-2 to TRBJ2-2, with a possible D match to TRBD2 (6 bases). The CDR3 runs 16 residues. Per the germline V gene, CDR1 is SGHTA and CDR2 is FQGNSA. V lost 2 bases to trimming and J lost 4 bases, with 14 bases between them. CDR3 bases: TGTGCCAGCAGCTTACCCCGGGACTCAGCCACCGGGGAGCTGTTTTTT. This encodes CASSLPRDSATGELFF.

This clone was counted only a few times. As DNA, the CDR3 is TGCAGCGCCCGACAGAGAGCGAACACCGGGGAGCTGTTTTTT. This gives the protein CSARQRANTGELFF. The V gene is TRBV29-1, the J gene TRBJ2-2; D is perhaps TRBD1 (5 bases). V lost 7 bases to trimming and J lost 0 bases, with 12 bases between them. There are 14 residues in the CDR3. Per germline, CDR1 SQVTM and CDR2 ANQGSEA.

The rearrangement joins TRBV7-2 to TRBJ2-3, with 15 bases identical to TRBD2. The CDR3 covers 16 residues. From germline, CDR1 is SGHTA and CDR2 FQGNSA. J lost 3 bases, V lost 3 bases, and 1 base had no gene match. CDR3 nucleotide sequence: TGTGCCAGCAGCTTCGGACTAGCGGGGGGGACAGATACGCAGTATTTT. Protein sequence: CASSFGLAGGTDTQYF.

The chain combines TRBV5-1 with TRBJ2-5; D is perhaps TRBD1 (6 bases). The germline gives CDR1 SGHRS, CDR2 YFSETQ. The CDR3 is 14 amino acids. V gave up 4 bases and J gave up 2 bases, with 12 bases separating them. The CDR3 loop is CASSVDSKQETQYF. CDR3 coding DNA: TGCGCCAGCAGCGTGGACAGTAAACAAGAGACCCAGTACTTC.

With regard to this clone: Additional DNA sequences in this sample encode the identical CDR3. The chain recombines TRBV7-8 with TRBJ2-1; 9 nucleotides line up with TRBD2. The length of the CDR3 is 15 residues. Germline CDR1 reads SGHVS; CDR2 reads FQNEAQ. The junction had 5 bases not matched to a gene; V was cut back by 7 bases and J by 1 base. DNA of the CDR3: TGTGCCAGCACCCTTAGCGGGAGTTCCTACAATGAGCAGTTCTTC. Translation gives CASTLSGSSYNEQFF.

This clone was counted between two and nine times. The chain links TRBV7-3 to TRBJ2-3; 8 positions agree with TRBD2. V was clipped by 4 bases and J by 2 bases; unmatched bases: 2. CDR1 is SGHTA, CDR2 FQGTGA, per germline. The CDR3 is 14 amino acids. The CDR3 reads CASSSGLVTDTQYF. In DNA form, the CDR3 reads TGTGCCAGCAGCTCGGGACTAGTCACAGATACGCAGTATTTT. Full variable domain (outside the CDR3, taken from reference TRBV7-3 and TRBJ2-3): GAGVSQTPSNKVTEKGKYVELRCDPISGHTALYWYRQSLGQGPEFLIYFQGTGAADDSGLPNDRFFAVRPEGSVSTLKIQRTERGDSAVYLCASSSGLVTDTQYFGPGTRLTVL.

This clone was counted only a few times. This rearrangement joins TRBV7-2 to TRBJ2-2; no clear D. V dropped 5 bases and J dropped 1 base, with 17 bases sitting between them. CDR3 length: 17 amino acids. The germline V gene encodes CDR1 SGHTA and CDR2 FQGNSA. The CDR3 DNA reads TGTGCCAGCAGCCGAAAATTGGGTCAGCGGAACACCGGGGAGCTGTTTTTT. This sequence encodes CASSRKLGQRNTGELFF. The variable domain in full, completed from reference TRBV7-2 and TRBJ2-2, reads GAGVSQSPSNKVTEKGKDVELRCDPISGHTALYWYRQSLGQGLEFLIYFQGNSAPDKSGLPSDRFSAERTGGSVSTLTIQRTQQEDSAVYLCASSRKLGQRNTGELFFGEGSRLTVL.